This passage covers 14 T cell receptor beta chains from one sample sequenced in a study of CD8 T cells in Susac syndrome (dated by TCRdb to the late 2010s). Receptor libraries were prepared by the immunoSEQ multiplex PCR assay. RNA was extracted using the RNeasy kit, and roughly 0.5 to 1 microgram was reverse transcribed with random hexamers. The public reads were quality trimmed at Q25 with fastp and then assembled into clones with MiXCR by TCRdb, keeping productive beta chains. All rows with the same CDR3 protein become a single entry with the most common DNA and genes. Within this sample are about 52,000 distinct CDR3 sequences, with 93% of them counted one time only. The ten biggest clones cover around 0.55% of the sample. Sequencing was carried out using CD8+ T cells from PBMCs. All receptors come from a human donor with multiple sclerosis.

The CDR3: CASSPFISGTDTQYF. CDR3 in DNA: TGTGCCAGCAGCCCCTTTATATCTGGCACAGATACGCAGTATTTT. This sequence joins TRBV9 and TRBJ2-3; D not resolved. The V and J ends lost 4 bases and 1 base respectively, with 13 bases between them. The CDR3 has 15 amino acids. The germline CDR1 and CDR2 sequences are SGDLS and YYNGEE.

DNA of the CDR3: TGTGCCAGCAGTTGGGAACAAGAGAACACCGGGGAGCTGTTTTTT. Protein product: CASSWEQENTGELFF. The chain employs TRBV27 and TRBJ2-2; D remains ambiguous. Germline CDR1 MNHEY, CDR2 SMNVEV (reference sequence). This CDR3 is built from 15 residues. V gave up 4 bases and J gave up 1 base, with 10 bases separating them.

The V gene is TRBV11-1, the J gene TRBJ2-5; 8 bases map to TRBD2. The V gene end was trimmed by 0 bases and the J gene end by 3 bases; junction bases not matched to a gene: 9. Germline CDR1 and CDR2: SGHAT and FQDESV (reference sequence). This CDR3 contains 17 residues. The CDR3 region is CASSLALGSGAEETQYF. In DNA form, the CDR3 reads TGTGCCAGCAGCTTAGCGTTGGGTAGCGGGGCCGAAGAGACCCAGTACTTC.

The chain couples TRBV7-9 to TRBJ2-1; D gene unclear. This CDR3 has 12 amino acids. Germline assignment: CDR1 SEHNR and CDR2 FQNEAQ (reference sequence). V was trimmed by 6 bases and J by 1 base, leaving 4 bases between them. CDR3 sequence (DNA): TGTGCCAGCAGGGTGTCCTACAATGAGCAGTTCTTC. It codes for CASRVSYNEQFF.

This sequence joins TRBV9 and TRBJ2-1; 8 bases are shared with TRBD2. Trimming removed 3 bases from V and 7 bases from J; junction bases left unmatched: 0. Germline V gives CDR1 SGDLS, CDR2 YYNGEE. The CDR3 extends over 12 amino acids. The CDR3 DNA reads as TGTGCCAGCAGCGCTAGCGGGAATGAGCAGTTCTTC. This gives the protein CASSASGNEQFF. Variable domain in full (rest from reference TRBV9 and TRBJ2-1): DSGVTQTPKHLITATGQRVTLRCSPRSGDLSVYWYQQSLDQGLQFLIQYYNGEERAKGNILERFSAQQFPDLHSELNLSSLELGDSALYFCASSASGNEQFFGPGTRLTVL.

The chain joins TRBV29-1 to TRBJ2-1, with D perhaps matching TRBD2 (5 bases). The V end was cut by 3 bases, the J end by 3 bases, with 9 bases between. Per germline, CDR1 SQVTM and CDR2 ANQGSEA. The CDR3 loop spans 13 amino acids. The CDR3 DNA follows: TGCAGCGTTGAGGTTGGAGGCTACAATGAGCAGTTCTTC. It encodes CSVEVGGYNEQFF.

This chain joins TRBV2 and TRBJ2-7; D not certain. CDR1 and CDR2 (germline): SNHLY, FYNNEI. The CDR3 has 11 amino acids. V was pared by 6 bases and J by 6 bases, with 9 bases between. DNA for the CDR3: TGTGCCAGCAGGACGGATCCCGAGCAGTACTTC. As protein: CASRTDPEQYF.

The chain combines TRBV7-8 with TRBJ2-7; 7 bases fit TRBD2. CDR1 is SGHVS and CDR2 is FQNEAQ in the germline V gene. The length of the CDR3 is 14 residues. Trimming removed 1 base from V and 3 bases from J; junction bases left unmatched: 3. The CDR3 sequence is CASSLVGGDYEQYF. The CDR3 region has the DNA TGTGCCAGCAGCTTAGTTGGGGGGGACTACGAGCAGTACTTC.

The genes are TRBV28 and TRBJ2-7, with 7 nucleotides matching TRBD1. This CDR3 is 14 amino acids long. In germline, CDR1 is MDHEN, CDR2 SYDVKM. Trimming removed 7 bases from V and 2 bases from J; junction bases left unmatched: 8. This chain's CDR3 is CASNAGGEAYEQYF. The CDR3, as DNA: TGTGCCAGCAACGCAGGGGGAGAGGCCTACGAGCAGTACTTC.

Concerning this clonotype itself: Sequence at one end of the junction differs from germline and may be a read error. The V call is TRBV5-5, the J call TRBJ2-6; maybe TRBD1 (7 bases). The CDR3 has 17 amino acids. The germline V gene has CDR1 SGHKS and CDR2 YYEKEE (reference sequence). For the CDR3, the DNA is TGTGCCAGCAGCCCAGGGGGGACGTACTCTTGGGCCAACGTCCTGACTTTC. This translates into CASSPGGTYSWANVLTF.

The V gene is TRBV7-9, the J gene TRBJ2-7; the D call may be TRBD1 or TRBD2 (7 bases each). There are 14 residues in the CDR3. Looked up from germline, CDR1 is SEHNR and CDR2 is FQNEAQ (reference sequence). Trimming shortened V by 7 bases and J by 4 bases, and 17 bases separated the two germline ends. CDR3 loop: CASTRGGLEYEQYF. CDR3 bases: TGTGCCAGCACCAGGGGGGGGCTGGAGTACGAGCAGTACTTC.

This sequence joins TRBV27 and TRBJ2-1, with 7 bases fitting TRBD2. The CDR3 loop spans 13 amino acids. Per the germline V gene, CDR1 is MNHEY and CDR2 is SMNVEV (reference sequence). V lost 4 bases and J lost 5; bases outside the gene matches: 2. In DNA form, the CDR3 reads TGTGCCAGCAGTTGGACTAGGAACAATGAGCAGTTCTTC. As protein: CASSWTRNNEQFF.

The chain recombines TRBV7-2 with TRBJ2-5; 15 nucleotides agree with TRBD2. The V gene end was trimmed by 3 bases and the J gene end by 4 bases; junction bases not matched to a gene: 6. The CDR3 has 17 residues. The germline gives CDR1 SGHTA, CDR2 FQGNSA. The CDR3 sequence is CASSFGLAGGPGETQYF. CDR3 coding DNA: TGTGCCAGCAGCTTCGGACTAGCGGGGGGGCCGGGAGAGACCCAGTACTTC.

In DNA form, the CDR3 reads TGTGCCACCCTTTCCCTGCGGGGAACGCATGAGCAGTTCTTC. It codes for CATLSLRGTHEQFF. The chain uses TRBV12-3 or TRBV12-4 and TRBJ2-1, with D possibly matching TRBD2 (6 bases). The CDR3 sequence is 14 residues long. Trimming pared 10 bases from V and 8 bases from J, leaving 21 bases between.